Following are 8 T cell receptor beta chains from one sample sequenced in a study of regulatory T cells in long-lasting Graves disease. Time point given: newly diagnosed GD, antithyroid drugs for less than 3 months. RNA isolated from PBMCs was used to make the TCR library. iRepertoire HTBI primers and Arm-PCR of CDR3 regions built TCR beta libraries. TCRdb re-called the multiplex PCR reads through MiXCR, storing one row per CDR3 protein. The sample has hundreds of thousands of distinct CDR3 sequences, roughly 17% seen once. The sample also formed part of further work on T cells in Graves' hyperthyroidism and ophthalmopathy.

Here the sequenced sample was peripheral blood mononuclear cells (PBMCs), taken at new diagnosis, from a patient treated with antithyroid drugs. The receptors originated from a woman aged 25 to 39 with Graves disease.

This clonotype was counted many times. The chain uses TRBV13 and TRBJ2-3, with D possibly TRBD1 on 6 matching bases. Trimming stripped 8 bases from V and 2 bases from J, with 8 bases between. Per germline, CDR1 PRHDT and CDR2 FYEKMQ (reference sequence). This CDR3 is built from 12 residues. The CDR3 spells CASRTDTDTQYF. CDR3 in DNA: TGTGCCAGCCGGACAGACACAGATACGCAGTATTTT.

There are many counts of this clonotype. The genes are TRBV7-2 and TRBJ2-5; D is ambiguous. V gave up 6 bases and J gave up 5 bases, with 13 bases separating them. The CDR3 consists of 13 residues. Germline V lookup: CDR1 SGHTA, CDR2 FQGNSA. CDR3 nucleotide sequence: TGTGCCAGCAGACACAAGGTCGGGGAGACCCAGTACTTC. Encoded protein: CASRHKVGETQYF.

This chain's CDR3 is CASSVVAGASNEQFF. CDR3 nucleotides: TGTGCCAGCAGCGTAGTCGCGGGAGCCTCCAATGAGCAGTTCTTC. The rearrangement joins TRBV9 to TRBJ2-1; 7 nucleotides align to TRBD2. The germline gives CDR1 SGDLS, CDR2 YYNGEE. With V trimmed by 0 bases and J by 6 bases, 6 bases remained unmatched. This CDR3 has 15 amino acids.

Only a few counts were recorded for this clonotype. V gene TRBV27 combines with J gene TRBJ2-2, with TRBD2 matching over 8 bases. The CDR3 has 15 residues. The ends lost 9 bases at V and 3 bases at J; junction bases unmatched: 9. Germline CDR1 MNHEY, CDR2 SMNVEV (reference sequence). The CDR3 protein is CASNLLADDTGELFF. The CDR3, as DNA: TGTGCCAGTAACCTACTAGCGGATGACACCGGGGAGCTGTTTTTT.

The sample holds a few counts of this clonotype. The CDR3 DNA follows: TGTGCCAGCAGTACCCTAGCGGGAGGGGCCTACAATGAGCAGTTCTTC. The encoded protein is CASSTLAGGAYNEQFF. The rearrangement links TRBV27 to TRBJ2-1; 12 positions match TRBD2. Germline V CDR1 and CDR2: MNHEY, SMNVEV (reference sequence). The J segment lost 2 bases and the V segment lost 5 bases, leaving 4 bases of the junction unmatched. The CDR3 has 16 amino acids.

There are a few counts of this clonotype. The rearrangement joins TRBV4-1 to TRBJ2-5, with D perhaps TRBD2 (7 bases). This CDR3 region has 16 residues. Trimming took off 2 bases at V and 5 bases at J, with 18 bases between the two ends. CDR1 and CDR2 from the germline V gene are MGHRA and YSYEKL. This CDR3 reads CASSQRAGAPGETQYF. The CDR3 nucleotides are TGCGCCAGCAGCCAAAGGGCGGGGGCCCCAGGGGAGACCCAGTACTTC.

This clonotype occurred many times. V is TRBV7-9 and J is TRBJ1-1, with D uncertain. This CDR3 has 14 residues. CDR1 is SEHNR, CDR2 FQNEAQ, per germline (reference sequence). V lost 2 bases and J lost 4, with 11 bases in between. CDR3 sequence (DNA): TGTGCCAGCAGCTTAAGTTCAGGAACCACTGAAGCTTTCTTT. Its translation is CASSLSSGTTEAFF.

This clonotype occurred many times. V is TRBV3-1 and J is TRBJ2-3; TRBD2 matches at 10 bases. CDR3 length equals 20 residues. CDR1 LGHDT and CDR2 YNNKEL come from the germline V gene (reference sequence). V trimming: 1 base; J trimming: 0 bases; junction bases outside the gene matches: 13. The CDR3 reads CASSQGPSNPGLASTDTQYF. For the CDR3, the DNA is TGTGCCAGCAGCCAAGGTCCTTCAAACCCGGGACTAGCGAGCACAGATACGCAGTATTTT.